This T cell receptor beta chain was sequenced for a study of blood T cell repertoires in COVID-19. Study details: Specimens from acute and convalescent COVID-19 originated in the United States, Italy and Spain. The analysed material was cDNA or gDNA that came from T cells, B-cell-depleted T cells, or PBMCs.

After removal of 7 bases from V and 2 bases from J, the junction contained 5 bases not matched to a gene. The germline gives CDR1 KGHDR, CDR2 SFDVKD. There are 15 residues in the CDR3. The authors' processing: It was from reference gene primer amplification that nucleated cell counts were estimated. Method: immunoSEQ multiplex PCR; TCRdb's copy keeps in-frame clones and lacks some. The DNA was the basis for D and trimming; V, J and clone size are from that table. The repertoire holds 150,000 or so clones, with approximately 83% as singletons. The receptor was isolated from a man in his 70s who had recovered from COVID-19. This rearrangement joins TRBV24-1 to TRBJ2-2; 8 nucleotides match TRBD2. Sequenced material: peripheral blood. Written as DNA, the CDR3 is TGTGCCACCAGCCCAGCGGGGGCCAACACCGGGGAGCTGTTTTTT. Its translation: CATSPAGANTGELFF.